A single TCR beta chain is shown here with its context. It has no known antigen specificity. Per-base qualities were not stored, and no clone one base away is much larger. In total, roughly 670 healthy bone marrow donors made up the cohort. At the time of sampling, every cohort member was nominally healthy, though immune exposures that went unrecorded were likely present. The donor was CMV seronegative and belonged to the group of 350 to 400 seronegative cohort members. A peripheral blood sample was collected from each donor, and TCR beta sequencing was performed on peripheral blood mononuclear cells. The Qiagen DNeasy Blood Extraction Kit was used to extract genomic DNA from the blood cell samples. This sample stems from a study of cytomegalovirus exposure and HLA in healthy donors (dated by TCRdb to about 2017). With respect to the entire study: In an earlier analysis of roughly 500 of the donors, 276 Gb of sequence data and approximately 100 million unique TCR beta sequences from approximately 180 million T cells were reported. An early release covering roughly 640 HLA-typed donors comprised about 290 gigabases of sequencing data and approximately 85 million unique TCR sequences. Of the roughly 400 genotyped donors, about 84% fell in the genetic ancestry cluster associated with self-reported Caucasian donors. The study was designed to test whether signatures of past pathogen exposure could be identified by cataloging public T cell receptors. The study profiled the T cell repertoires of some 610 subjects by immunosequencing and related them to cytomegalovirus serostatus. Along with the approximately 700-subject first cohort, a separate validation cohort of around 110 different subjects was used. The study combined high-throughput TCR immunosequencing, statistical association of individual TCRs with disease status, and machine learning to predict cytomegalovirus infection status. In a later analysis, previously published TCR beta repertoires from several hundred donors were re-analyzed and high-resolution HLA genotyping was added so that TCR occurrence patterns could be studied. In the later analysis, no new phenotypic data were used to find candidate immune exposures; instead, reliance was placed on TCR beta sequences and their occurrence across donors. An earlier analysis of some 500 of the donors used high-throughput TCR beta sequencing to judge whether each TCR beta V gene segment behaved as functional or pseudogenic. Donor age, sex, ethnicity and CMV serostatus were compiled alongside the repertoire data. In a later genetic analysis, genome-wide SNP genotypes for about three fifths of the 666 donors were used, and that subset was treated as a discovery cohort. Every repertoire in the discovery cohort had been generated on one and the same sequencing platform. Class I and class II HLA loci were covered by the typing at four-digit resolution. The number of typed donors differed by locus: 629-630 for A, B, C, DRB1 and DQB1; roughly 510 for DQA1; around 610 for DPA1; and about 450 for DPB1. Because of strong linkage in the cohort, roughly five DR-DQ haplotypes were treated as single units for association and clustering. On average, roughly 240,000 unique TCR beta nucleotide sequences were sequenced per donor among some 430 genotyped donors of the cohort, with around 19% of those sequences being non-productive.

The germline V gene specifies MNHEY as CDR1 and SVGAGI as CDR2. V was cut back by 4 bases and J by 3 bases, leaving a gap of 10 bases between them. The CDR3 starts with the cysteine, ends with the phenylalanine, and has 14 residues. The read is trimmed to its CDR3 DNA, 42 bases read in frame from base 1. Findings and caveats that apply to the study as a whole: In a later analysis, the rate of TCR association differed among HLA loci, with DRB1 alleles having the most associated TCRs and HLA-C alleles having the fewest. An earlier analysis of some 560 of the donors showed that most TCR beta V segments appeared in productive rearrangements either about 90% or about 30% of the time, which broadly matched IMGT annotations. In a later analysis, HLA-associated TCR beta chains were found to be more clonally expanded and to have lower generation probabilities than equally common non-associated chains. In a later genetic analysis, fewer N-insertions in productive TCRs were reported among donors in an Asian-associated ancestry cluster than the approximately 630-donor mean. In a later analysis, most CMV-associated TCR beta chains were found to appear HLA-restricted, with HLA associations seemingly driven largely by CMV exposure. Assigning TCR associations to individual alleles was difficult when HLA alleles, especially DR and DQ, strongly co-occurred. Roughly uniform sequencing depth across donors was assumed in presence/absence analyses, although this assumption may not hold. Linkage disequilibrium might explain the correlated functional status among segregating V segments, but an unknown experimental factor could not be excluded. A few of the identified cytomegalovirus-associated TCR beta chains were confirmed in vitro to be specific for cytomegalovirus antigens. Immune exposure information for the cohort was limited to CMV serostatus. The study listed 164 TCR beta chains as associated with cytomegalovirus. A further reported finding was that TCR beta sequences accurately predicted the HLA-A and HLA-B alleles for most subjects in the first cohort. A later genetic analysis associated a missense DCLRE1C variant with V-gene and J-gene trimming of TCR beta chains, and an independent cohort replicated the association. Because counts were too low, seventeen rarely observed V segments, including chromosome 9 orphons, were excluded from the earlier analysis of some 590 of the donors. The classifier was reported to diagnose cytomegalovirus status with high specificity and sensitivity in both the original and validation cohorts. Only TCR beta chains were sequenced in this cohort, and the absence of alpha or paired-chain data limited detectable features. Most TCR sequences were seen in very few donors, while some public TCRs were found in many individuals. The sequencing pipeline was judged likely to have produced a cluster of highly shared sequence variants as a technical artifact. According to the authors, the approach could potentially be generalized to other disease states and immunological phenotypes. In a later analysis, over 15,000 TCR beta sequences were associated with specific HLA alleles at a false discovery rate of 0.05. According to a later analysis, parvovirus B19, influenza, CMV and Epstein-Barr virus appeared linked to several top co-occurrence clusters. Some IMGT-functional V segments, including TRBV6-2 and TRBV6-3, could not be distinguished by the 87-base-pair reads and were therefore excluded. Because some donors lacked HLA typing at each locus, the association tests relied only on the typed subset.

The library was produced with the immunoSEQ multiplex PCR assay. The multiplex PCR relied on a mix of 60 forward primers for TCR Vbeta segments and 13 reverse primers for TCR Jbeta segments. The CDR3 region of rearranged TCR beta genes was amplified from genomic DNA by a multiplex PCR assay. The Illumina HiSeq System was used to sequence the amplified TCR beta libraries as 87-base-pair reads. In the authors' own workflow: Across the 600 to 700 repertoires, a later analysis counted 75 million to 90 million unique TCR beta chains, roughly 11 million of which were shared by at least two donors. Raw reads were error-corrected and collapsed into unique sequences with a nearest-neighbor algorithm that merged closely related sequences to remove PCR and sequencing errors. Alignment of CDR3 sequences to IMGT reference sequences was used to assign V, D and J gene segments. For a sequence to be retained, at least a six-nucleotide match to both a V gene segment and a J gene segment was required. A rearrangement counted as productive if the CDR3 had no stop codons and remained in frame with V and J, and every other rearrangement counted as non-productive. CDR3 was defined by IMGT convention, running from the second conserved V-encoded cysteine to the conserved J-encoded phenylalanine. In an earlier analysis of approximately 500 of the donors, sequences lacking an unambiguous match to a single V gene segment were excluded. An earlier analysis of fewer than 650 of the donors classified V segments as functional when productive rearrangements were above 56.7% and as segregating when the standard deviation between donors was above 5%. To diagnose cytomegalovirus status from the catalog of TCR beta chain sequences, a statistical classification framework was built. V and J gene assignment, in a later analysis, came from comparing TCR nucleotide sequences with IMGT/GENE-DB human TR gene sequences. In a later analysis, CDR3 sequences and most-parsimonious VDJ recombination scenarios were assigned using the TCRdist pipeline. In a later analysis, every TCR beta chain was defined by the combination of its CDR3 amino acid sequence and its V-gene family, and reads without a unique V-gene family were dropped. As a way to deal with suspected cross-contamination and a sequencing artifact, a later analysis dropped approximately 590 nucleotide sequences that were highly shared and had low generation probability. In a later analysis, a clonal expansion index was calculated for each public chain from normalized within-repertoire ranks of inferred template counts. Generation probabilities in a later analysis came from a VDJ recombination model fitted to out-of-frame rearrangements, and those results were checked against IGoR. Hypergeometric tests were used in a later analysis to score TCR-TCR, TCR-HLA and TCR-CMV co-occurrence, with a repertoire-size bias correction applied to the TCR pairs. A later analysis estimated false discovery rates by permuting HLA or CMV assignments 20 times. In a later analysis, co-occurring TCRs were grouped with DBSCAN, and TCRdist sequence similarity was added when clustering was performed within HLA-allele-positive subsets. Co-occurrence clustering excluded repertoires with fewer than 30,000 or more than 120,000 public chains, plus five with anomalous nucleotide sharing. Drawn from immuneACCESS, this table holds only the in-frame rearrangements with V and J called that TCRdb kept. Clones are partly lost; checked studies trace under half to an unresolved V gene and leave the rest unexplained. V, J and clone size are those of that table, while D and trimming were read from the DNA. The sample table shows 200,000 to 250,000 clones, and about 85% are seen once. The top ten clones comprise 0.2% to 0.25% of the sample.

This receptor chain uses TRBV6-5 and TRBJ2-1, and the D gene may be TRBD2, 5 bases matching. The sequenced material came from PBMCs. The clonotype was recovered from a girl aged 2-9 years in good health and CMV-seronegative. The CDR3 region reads CASSSRTRYNEQFF. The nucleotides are TGTGCCAGCAGTTCAAGGACTCGCTACAATGAGCAGTTCTTC.